The 14 T cell receptor beta chains given below trace back to one sample, sequenced in a study of beta chain features in type 1 diabetes (dated by TCRdb to 2017 to 2018). What the study reported, not specific to this receptor: In all four CD4+ subsets, TCRB CDR3 length was moderately but significantly shorter in type 1 diabetes patients.

Receptors were amplified or captured by the immunoSEQ multiplex PCR assay. The entire amount of isolated RNA was reverse transcribed using the High Capacity cDNA Reverse Transcription Kit, so the sequenced TCRB transcripts were expressed ones. The source is immuneACCESS, and TCRdb retained only in-frame sequences with V and J called. Part of the clones is not carried over; for the studies checked, unresolved V genes explain less than half of this, and the remainder is unexplained. This sample comprises roughly 700,000 clones, around 15% of them detected only once. The ten largest clonotypes hold around 0.022% of the sample. Which antigens these TCRs recognize remains unknown. Sequenced sample: naive CD4+ T cells from blood. The cell subset or site label here, explained by the study, means: true naive CD4+ T cells. The receptors were gathered from a man between 18 and 35 years old with type 1 diabetes.

This clone was seen a few times. Here the CDR3 reads CAWTLPGAYEQYF. The DNA of the CDR3 is TGTGCCTGGACCTTGCCGGGGGCTTACGAGCAGTACTTC. The chain uses TRBV30 and TRBJ2-7; either TRBD1 or TRBD2 may supply D (6 bases each). Trimming took off 4 bases at V and 4 bases at J, with 14 bases between the two ends. Per germline, CDR1 GTSNPN and CDR2 SVGIG (reference sequence). The CDR3 has 13 residues.

This clone was picked up a small number of times. The chain combines TRBV5-1 with TRBJ2-5, with D perhaps TRBD2 (7 bases). Germline V CDR1 and CDR2: SGHRS, YFSETQ. Trimming took 4 bases from V and 5 from J, leaving 18 bases between them. The CDR3 has 15 residues. Here the CDR3 DNA reads TGCGCCAGCAGCCTCGGGGGGCCCGGCGCGGAGACCCAGTACTTC. The encoded protein is CASSLGGPGAETQYF.

The genes are TRBV29-1 and TRBJ1-1; weak D call: TRBD1 (5 bases). The germline CDR1 and CDR2 sequences are SQVTM and ANQGSEA. The CDR3 extends over 13 amino acids. Trimming removed 3 bases from V and 0 bases from J, with 8 bases in between. CDR3 sequence reads: CSVEGTMNTEAFF. The CDR3 DNA reads TGCAGCGTTGAGGGGACCATGAACACTGAAGCTTTCTTT.

The rearrangement joins TRBV4-1 to TRBJ2-7, with a possible D match to TRBD1 (6 bases). V was pared by 4 bases and J by 3 bases, with 16 bases between. There are 15 residues in the CDR3. Germline CDR1 MGHRA, CDR2 YSYEKL. The CDR3 region is CASSPPSAGVYEQYF. In nucleotides, the CDR3 is TGCGCCAGCAGCCCCCCAAGTGCAGGGGTCTACGAGCAGTACTTC.

This clone has just a few counts. This chain uses TRBV30 with TRBJ1-2; 8 nucleotides agree with TRBD1. Trimming cost V 0 bases and J 7 bases; bases outside gene matches: 7. Germline assignment: CDR1 GTSNPN and CDR2 SVGIG (reference sequence). The length of the CDR3 is 14 residues. CDR3 region: CAWSVQGGSFGYTF. CDR3 sequence (DNA): TGTGCCTGGAGTGTACAGGGGGGTTCGTTTGGCTACACCTTC. Drawing the rest from reference TRBV30 and TRBJ1-2, the complete variable domain is SQTIHQWPATLVQPVGSPLSLECTVEGTSNPNLYWYRQAAGRGLQLLFYSVGIGQISSEVPQNLSASRPQDRQFILSSKKLLLSDSGFYLCAWSVQGGSFGYTFGSGTRLTVV.

Only a few counts were recorded for this clone. This chain links TRBV5-6 with TRBJ1-2; the D gene is possibly TRBD1 (5 bases). This CDR3 comprises 13 residues. The germline V gene has CDR1 SGHDT and CDR2 YYEEEE. V was trimmed by 2 bases and J by 5 bases, leaving 10 bases between them. In nucleotides, the CDR3 is TGTGCCAGCAGCTTAGACAGCGCGTATGGCTACACCTTC. Protein: CASSLDSAYGYTF.

In its sample, this clone was seen a few times. This chain joins TRBV6-1 and TRBJ2-1; no reliable D call. Germline lookup yields CDR1 MNHNS and CDR2 SASEGT. With 2 bases removed from V and 9 bases from J, the gap between germline ends came to 11 bases. The CDR3 is 13 residues long. CDR3 nucleotides: TGTGCCAGCAGTGAACTCCAGGATGTTGAGCAGTTCTTC. Protein product: CASSELQDVEQFF.

The chain has TRBV6-1 and TRBJ1-5, with 7 bases identical to TRBD1. The CDR3 has 17 residues. Germline CDR1 is MNHNS and CDR2 is SASEGT. The V gene end was trimmed by 0 bases and the J gene end by 7 bases; junction bases not matched to a gene: 12. This CDR3 is CASSEALPTGSGQPQHF. The CDR3 region has the DNA TGTGCCAGCAGTGAAGCTCTCCCGACAGGGTCGGGCCAGCCCCAGCATTTT.

This clone occurred a few times. The chain has TRBV27 and TRBJ2-7, with D unresolved. The germline V gene encodes CDR1 MNHEY and CDR2 SMNVEV (reference sequence). V lost 4 bases and J 2 bases, leaving 12 bases between the germline ends. The CDR3 has 14 residues. CDR3 in DNA: TGTGCCAGCAGTTCCAGGCCAACAGCCTACGAGCAGTACTTC. It yields the protein CASSSRPTAYEQYF.

The chain carries TRBV4-2 and TRBJ2-5; unclear D gene. This CDR3 comprises 14 residues. The V gene lost 2 bases and the J gene lost 2 bases, with 9 bases spanning the gap. Germline V gene lookup returns CDR1 LGHNA and CDR2 YNFKEQ. CDR3 DNA sequence: TGTGCCAGCAGCCAAATGCGCGAACAAGAGACCCAGTACTTC. It specifies CASSQMREQETQYF.

This rearrangement joins TRBV7-2 to TRBJ2-1, with a tentative D call TRBD1 (5 bases). V was trimmed by 1 base and J by 4 bases, leaving 20 bases between them. Germline loops: CDR1 SGHTA, CDR2 FQGNSA. This CDR3 has 18 residues. The CDR3: CASSLGSGYYNSYNEQFF. For the CDR3, the DNA is TGTGCCAGCAGCTTAGGGTCAGGGTACTACAACTCGTACAATGAGCAGTTCTTC.

DNA for the CDR3: TGTGCCTGTCCCTCCCGGACAGGGGGCCACGAGCAGTACTTC. Its protein is CACPSRTGGHEQYF. V gene TRBV30 combines with J gene TRBJ2-7; 11 bases agree with TRBD1. CDR1 is GTSNPN and CDR2 is SVGIG in the germline V gene (reference sequence). The CDR3 has 14 amino acids. V was pared by 6 bases and J by 5 bases, with 9 bases of the junction left unmatched.

This clone was seen more than once but under ten times. The chain recombines TRBV4-1 with TRBJ1-2, with a weak D call TRBD1 (5 bases). The CDR3 length is 16 residues. V dropped 0 bases and J dropped 7 bases, with 18 bases sitting between them. Germline CDR1 MGHRA, CDR2 YSYEKL. The CDR3: CASSQEAGPDTGGYTF. CDR3 DNA sequence: TGCGCCAGCAGCCAAGAGGCGGGGCCCGACACAGGTGGCTACACCTTC.

This clone appeared a few times. The chain recombines TRBV7-2 with TRBJ1-2, with TRBD1 as a possible D gene (5 bases). This CDR3 is 15 amino acids long. V was shortened by 4 bases and J by 4 bases, with 16 bases between the two germline ends. Per germline, CDR1 SGHTA and CDR2 FQGNSA. DNA of the CDR3: TGTGCCAGCAGCTCTGCGACAGTCTCAGTCTATGGCTACACCTTC. This sequence encodes CASSSATVSVYGYTF.